This TCR beta chain was captured in a study of blood T cells in healthy people across ages. A second PCR of roughly 7 to 11 cycles used a sample-barcoded 5' primer and a J-beta primer mix. TCRdb reprocessed the 5' RACE reads with MiXCR, giving one entry per CDR3 protein. The sample contains over 950,000 distinct CDR3 sequences, roughly 50% of which appear only once. Broader study findings: Expanded clonotype changes were possibly confounded by unknown donor CMV status.

Samples each had at least 5.5 micrograms of total RNA extracted. On this clonotype: What it binds is not known.

The CDR3 extends over 18 amino acids. Germline V gives CDR1 KGHSH, CDR2 LQKENI. The source material was blood. The V and J genes are TRBV18 and TRBJ2-1; the D gene is possibly TRBD2 (6 bases). TRBJ2-7 explains the end of the DNA better; the J call may be wrong. This clonotype originated in a woman aged 60 to 75 in good health. The CDR3 nucleotides read TGTGCCAGCTCACCCTCTCGCCTGCGGGACGAATTTTACTACGAGCAGTACTTC. As protein: CASSPSRLRDEFYYEQYF.